This T cell receptor beta chain appears in the sequencing data of a study of beta chain features in type 1 diabetes. Sequenced material consisted of expressed TCRB transcripts (all of the isolated RNA was reverse transcribed). Profiled with immunoSEQ multiplex PCR; TCRdb holds only in-frame clones, not every one. This table holds 640,000 or so clones, around an eighth found once. Study-wide findings and caveats: Shorter templates might be favored by PCR, equally in patients and controls. A moderate, significant TCRB CDR3 shortening appeared in type 1 diabetes across four CD4+ subsets.

Regarding this clone: As yet, its antigen is unknown.

V was pared by 4 bases and J by 0 bases, with 5 bases of the junction left unmatched. CDR1 and CDR2 from the germline V gene are SEHNR and FQNEAQ (reference sequence). The length of the CDR3 is 15 residues. Each sorted fraction was over 95% pure. Sequenced input: naive CD4+ T cells from blood. The chain uses TRBV7-9 and TRBJ1-1; TRBD1 aligns across 7 bases. The TCR comes from a man aged 18 to 35 with type 1 diabetes. The CDR3: CASSSTGTVNTEAFF. DNA of the CDR3: TGTGCCAGCAGCTCAACCGGGACAGTGAACACTGAAGCTTTCTTT.